The T cell receptor beta chain under discussion was sequenced for a study of T cells in Graves' hyperthyroidism and ophthalmopathy. Study as a whole: Initial diagnosis, before any treatment, was when peripheral blood was collected.

This clonotype was detected many times. Antigen unknown. Overall study results and limits: Most thyroid clonotypes expanded above 0.001 appeared in blood too. A model built on 13 V-J features separated ophthalmopathy from stable hyperthyroidism.

Clinical symptoms, serum thyroxine, TRAb, thyroid ultrasound and orbital computed tomography informed diagnoses. Amplification of TCR beta CDR3 regions was performed using RNA transcripts as template. The HTBI primer set served for first-round RT-PCR of the TCR CDR3. TCRdb itself ran the multiplex PCR reads through MiXCR, one entry per CDR3 protein. This table holds about 400,000 distinct CDR3 sequences, over 12% found once. CDR3 length equals 14 residues. CDR1 is KGHDR, CDR2 SFDVKD, per germline. J lost 8 bases, V lost 4 bases, and 8 bases had no gene match. The TCR comes from a man aged 45-65 years with Graves' ophthalmopathy. The sequenced sample consisted of blood. The chain recombines TRBV24-1 with TRBJ1-2; 8 bases are a match to TRBD1. CDR3 sequence reads: CATSDRDRGNGYTF. CDR3 coding DNA: TGTGCCACCAGTGACCGCGACAGGGGTAACGGCTACACCTTC.